What follows describes a single T cell receptor (beta chain). Its antigen is currently unknown. This sample was taken from a study of cytomegalovirus exposure and HLA in healthy donors. About the research overall: The 100 to 150 validation repertoires and the approximately 700 first-cohort repertoires shared a platform, a later analysis reported. Study conclusions and caveats: Whilst most TCR sequences proved rare, a subset of public TCRs occurred across many donors.

Germline V gene sequence: CDR1 SGHNT, CDR2 YYREEE (reference sequence). This CDR3 spans 13 amino acids. Trimming cost V 2 bases and J 6 bases, with 9 bases left between them. Produced via immunoSEQ multiplex PCR; TCRdb's table is partial and in-frame only. Here the sample spans about 170,000 clones, around nine tenths being singletons. The donors were in the roughly 120-subject validation cohort; that cohort was separate from the roughly 700-subject first cohort. The chain recombines TRBV5-4 with TRBJ1-5; D perhaps matches TRBD1 (6 bases). This clonotype was sampled from a man aged 18 to 29 in good health and CMV-seropositive. Source material: PBMCs. Here the CDR3 DNA reads TGTGCCAGCAGCTTACAGGGCTCTCAGCCCCAGCATTTT. This sequence encodes CASSLQGSQPQHF. Filled out from reference TRBV5-4 and TRBJ1-5, the complete variable domain reads ETGVTQSPTHLIKTRGQQVTLRCSSQSGHNTVSWYQQALGQGPQFIFQYYREEENGRGNFPPRFSGLQFPNYSSELNVNALELDDSALYLCASSLQGSQPQHFGDGTRLSIL.